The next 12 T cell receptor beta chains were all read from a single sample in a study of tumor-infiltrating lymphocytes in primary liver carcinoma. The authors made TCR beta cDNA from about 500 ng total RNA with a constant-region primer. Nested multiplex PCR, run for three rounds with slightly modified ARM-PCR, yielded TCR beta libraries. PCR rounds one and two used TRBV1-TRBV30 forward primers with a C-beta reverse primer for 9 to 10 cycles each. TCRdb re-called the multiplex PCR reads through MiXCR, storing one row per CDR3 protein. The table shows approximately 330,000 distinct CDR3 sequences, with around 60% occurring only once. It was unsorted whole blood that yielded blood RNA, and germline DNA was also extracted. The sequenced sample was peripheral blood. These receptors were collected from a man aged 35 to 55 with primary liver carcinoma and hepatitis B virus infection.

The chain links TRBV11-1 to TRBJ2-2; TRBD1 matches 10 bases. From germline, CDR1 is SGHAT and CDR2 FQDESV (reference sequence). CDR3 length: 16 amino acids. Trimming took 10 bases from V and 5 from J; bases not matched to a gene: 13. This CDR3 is CANSERRDRGTGELFF. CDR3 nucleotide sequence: TGTGCCAACAGTGAAAGAAGGGACAGGGGAACCGGGGAGCTGTTTTTT.

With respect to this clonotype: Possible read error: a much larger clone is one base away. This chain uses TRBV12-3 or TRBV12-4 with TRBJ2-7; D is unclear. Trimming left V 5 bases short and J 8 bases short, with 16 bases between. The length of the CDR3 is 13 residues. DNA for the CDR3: TGTGCCAGCAGTCTAAATACAATCAACAAGCAGTACTTC. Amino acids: CASSLNTINKQYF.

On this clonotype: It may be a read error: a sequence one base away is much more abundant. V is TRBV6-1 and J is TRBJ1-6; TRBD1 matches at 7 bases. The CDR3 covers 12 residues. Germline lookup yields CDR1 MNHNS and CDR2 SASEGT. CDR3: CATGQDNSTLHF. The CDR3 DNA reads TGTGCCACCGGACAGGATAATTCAACCCTCCACTTT.

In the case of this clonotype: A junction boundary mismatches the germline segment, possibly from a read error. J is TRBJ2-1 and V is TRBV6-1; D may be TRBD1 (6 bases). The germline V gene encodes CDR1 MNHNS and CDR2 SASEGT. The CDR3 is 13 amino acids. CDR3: CTSSADRSGEQFF. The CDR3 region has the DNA TGTACCAGCAGTGCCGACAGGTCCGGGGAGCAGTTCTTC.

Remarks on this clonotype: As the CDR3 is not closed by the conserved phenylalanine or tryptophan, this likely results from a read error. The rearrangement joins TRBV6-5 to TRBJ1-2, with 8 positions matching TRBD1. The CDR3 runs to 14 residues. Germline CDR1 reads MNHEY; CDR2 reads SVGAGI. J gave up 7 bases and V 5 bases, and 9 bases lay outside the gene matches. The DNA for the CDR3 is TGTGCCAGCAGTGTCGACAGGGGACCATCTGGCTACACCTTA. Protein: CASSVDRGPSGYTL.

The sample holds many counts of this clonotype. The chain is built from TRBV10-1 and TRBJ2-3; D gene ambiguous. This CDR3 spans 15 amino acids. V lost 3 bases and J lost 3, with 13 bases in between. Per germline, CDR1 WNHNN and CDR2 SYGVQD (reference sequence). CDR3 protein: CASSETRLPTDTQYF. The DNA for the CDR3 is TGCGCCAGCAGTGAAACTCGCCTCCCAACAGATACGCAGTATTTT.

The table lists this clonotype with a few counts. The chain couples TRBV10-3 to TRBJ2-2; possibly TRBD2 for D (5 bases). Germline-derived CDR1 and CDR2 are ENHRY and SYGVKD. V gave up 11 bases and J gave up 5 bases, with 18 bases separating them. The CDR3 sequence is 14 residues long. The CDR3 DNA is TGTGCCGCCGGACTGCTGCCGTCGACCGGGGAGCTGTTTTTT. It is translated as CAAGLLPSTGELFF.

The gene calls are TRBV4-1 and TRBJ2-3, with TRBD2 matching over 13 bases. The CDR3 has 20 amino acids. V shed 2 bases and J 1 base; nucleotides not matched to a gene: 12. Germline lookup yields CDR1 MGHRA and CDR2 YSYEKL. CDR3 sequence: CASSQIGLAGVEWGTDTQYF. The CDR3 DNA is TGCGCCAGCAGCCAAATCGGACTAGCGGGAGTAGAGTGGGGCACAGATACGCAGTATTTT.

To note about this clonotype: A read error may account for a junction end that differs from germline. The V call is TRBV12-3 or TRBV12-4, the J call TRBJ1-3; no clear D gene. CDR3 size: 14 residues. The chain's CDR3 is CASSLWIAGNAIYF. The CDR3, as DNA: TGTGCCAGCAGTTTATGGATAGCTGGAAACGCCATATATTTT.

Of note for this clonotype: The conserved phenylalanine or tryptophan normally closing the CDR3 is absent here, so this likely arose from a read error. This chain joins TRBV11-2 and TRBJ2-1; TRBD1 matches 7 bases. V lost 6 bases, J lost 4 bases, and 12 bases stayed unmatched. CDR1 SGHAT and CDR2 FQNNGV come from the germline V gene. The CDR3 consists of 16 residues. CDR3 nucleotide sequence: TGTGCCAGCAGTCTGGGCGACAGGGTGAGTTACAATGAGCAGTTCATC. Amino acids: CASSLGDRVSYNEQFI.

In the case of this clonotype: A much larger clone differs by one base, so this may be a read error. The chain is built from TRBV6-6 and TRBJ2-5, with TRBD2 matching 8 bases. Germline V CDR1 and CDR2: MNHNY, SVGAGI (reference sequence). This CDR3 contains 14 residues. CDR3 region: CTSRVAGLEETQYF. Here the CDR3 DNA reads TGTACCAGCAGGGTAGCGGGACTCGAAGAGACCCAGTACTTC.

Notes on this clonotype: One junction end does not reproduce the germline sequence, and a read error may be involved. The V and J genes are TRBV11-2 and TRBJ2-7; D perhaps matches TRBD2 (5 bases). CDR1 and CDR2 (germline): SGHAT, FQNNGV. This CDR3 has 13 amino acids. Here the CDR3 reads CASSFEGSYDQYF. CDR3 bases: TGTGCCAGCAGCTTCGAGGGCTCCTACGATCAGTACTTC.